This T cell receptor beta chain was sequenced during a study of blood T cell repertoires in COVID-19. At the level of the study: Sites in the United States, Italy and Spain provided acute and convalescent COVID-19 samples.

This CDR3 has 13 amino acids. CDR1 and CDR2 from the germline V gene are LNHDA and SQIVND (reference sequence). V was cut by 6 bases and J by 7 bases, with 12 bases left in between. How the authors handled the data: The assay estimated nucleated cells by amplifying reference gene primers. Some clones are missing from TCRdb's copy, which holds only in-frame ones; the method was immunoSEQ multiplex PCR. That table furnishes V, J and clone size, whereas the DNA furnished D and trimming. The sample has about 250,000 clones, approximately 89% seen once; the top ten hold about 5.9%. V usage is TRBV19 and J usage is TRBJ2-2, with D tentatively TRBD2 (5 bases). The TCR comes from a woman younger than 45 with COVID-19, enrolled during active disease. Source material: peripheral blood. CDR3: CASSRGYDGELFF. CDR3 sequence (DNA): TGTGCCAGTAGCCGAGGGTACGACGGGGAGCTGTTTTTT.